The 29 T cell receptor beta chains below come from one sample, sequenced in a study of T cells in Graves' hyperthyroidism and ophthalmopathy. TCR beta CDR3 region amplification was performed from RNA transcripts. RT-PCR in the first round (using the HTBI primer set) targeted the TCR CDR3. TCRdb processed the multiplex PCR reads anew with MiXCR; each CDR3 protein has one entry. The sample has approximately 590,000 distinct CDR3 sequences, approximately 14% seen once. Sequencing input: blood. The source of these receptors is a woman under 40 with Graves' hyperthyroidism.

A word on this clonotype: Sequence at one end of the junction differs from germline and may be a read error. The chain couples TRBV30 to TRBJ1-2; tentative D call: TRBD1 (5 bases). This CDR3 is built from 12 residues. Germline CDR1 and CDR2: GTSNPN and SVGIG (reference sequence). The CDR3 reads CAWSVKGPGVPF. In DNA form, the CDR3 reads TGTGCCTGGAGTGTGAAGGGGCCCGGGGTACCCTTC. The full variable domain, in which reference TRBV30 and TRBJ1-2 provide the parts outside the CDR3, is SQTIHQWPATLVQPVGSPLSLECTVEGTSNPNLYWYRQAAGRGLQLLFYSVGIGQISSEVPQNLSASRPQDRQFILSSKKLLLSDSGFYLCAWSVKGPGVPFGSGTRLTVV.

This rearrangement joins TRBV3-1 to TRBJ1-1; D is unresolved. Germline V gene lookup returns CDR1 LGHDT and CDR2 YNNKEL (reference sequence). V was clipped by 0 bases and J by 0 bases, with 5 bases between them. This CDR3 has 14 residues. The CDR3 sequence is CASSQDLMNTEAFF. The CDR3 coding sequence is TGTGCCAGCAGCCAAGACCTCATGAACACTGAAGCTTTCTTT. The full variable domain, with the rest looked up from reference TRBV3-1 and TRBJ1-1, is DTAVSQTPKYLVTQMGNDKSIKCEQNLGHDTMYWYKQDSKKFLKIMFSYNNKELIINETVPNRFSPKSPDKAHLNLHINSLELGDSAVYFCASSQDLMNTEAFFGQGTRLTVV.

Many counts were recorded for this clonotype. The chain joins TRBV5-1 to TRBJ1-1; D is perhaps TRBD1 (5 bases). Trimming shortened V by 3 bases and J by 0 bases, and 15 bases separated the two germline ends. CDR3 length: 16 amino acids. Germline lookup yields CDR1 SGHRS and CDR2 YFSETQ. The CDR3 loop reads CASSSGTRPVNTEAFF. As DNA, the CDR3 is TGCGCCAGCAGCTCGGGGACCCGGCCGGTGAACACTGAAGCTTTCTTT.

The rearrangement links TRBV7-9 to TRBJ2-1, with 7 bases aligning to TRBD1. The germline CDR1 and CDR2 sequences are SEHNR and FQNEAQ (reference sequence). Unmatched junction bases numbered 8, after V lost 5 bases and J lost 4 bases. The CDR3 consists of 15 residues. The CDR3 region is CASSMGQRSYNEQFF. For the CDR3, the DNA is TGTGCCAGCAGCATGGGACAGCGTTCGTACAATGAGCAGTTCTTC.

This clonotype has at least ten counts. The CDR3 bases are TGCAGTGCTAAGGTTGGAGCCGGCTCCGGGGAGCTGTTTTTT. Translation: CSAKVGAGSGELFF. The chain links TRBV20-1 to TRBJ2-2; D is uncertain. Trimming took off 4 bases at V and 6 bases at J, with 15 bases between the two ends. The CDR3 loop spans 14 amino acids. CDR1 and CDR2 (germline): DFQATT, SNEGSKA (reference sequence).

In this sample, this clonotype turned up many times. V usage is TRBV6-2 or TRBV6-3 and J usage is TRBJ2-7, with 9 bases identical to TRBD1. CDR3 length equals 15 residues. Looked up from germline, CDR1 is MNHEY and CDR2 is SVGEGT. V gave up 6 bases and J gave up 1 base; unmatched junction bases: 7. The CDR3 spells CASSWLTGGSYEQYF. The CDR3, as DNA: TGTGCCAGCAGCTGGTTGACAGGGGGTTCCTACGAGCAGTACTTC.

This clonotype occurred many times. The rearrangement joins TRBV7-2 to TRBJ2-1, with a tentative D call TRBD2 (6 bases). The CDR3 consists of 12 residues. Between the trimmed V and J ends, which lost 4 bases and 9 bases, there was a span of 10 bases. In germline, CDR1 is SGHTA, CDR2 FQGNSA. The CDR3 region is CASSSAGGEQFF. The CDR3 nucleotides read TGTGCCAGCAGCTCAGCGGGTGGTGAGCAGTTCTTC.

This clonotype was seen ten or more times. The rearrangement uses TRBV11-3 and TRBJ2-3, with 8 positions matching TRBD1. The junction had 9 bases not matched to a gene; V was cut back by 5 bases and J by 2 bases. Per the germline V gene, CDR1 is SGHNT and CDR2 is YENEEA. The length of the CDR3 is 16 residues. The DNA of the CDR3 is TGTGCCAGCAGCGCGCAGACAGGGGTCGTCACAGATACGCAGTATTTT. Amino acid sequence: CASSAQTGVVTDTQYF.

This clonotype was seen a few times. The J gene is TRBJ1-5, the V gene TRBV6-5, with D maybe TRBD1 (5 bases). This CDR3 has 14 residues. The V end was cut by 2 bases, the J end by 4 bases, with 9 bases between. The germline V gene encodes CDR1 MNHEY and CDR2 SVGAGI. In DNA form, the CDR3 reads TGTGCCAGCAGTTACGGGGGGAATAATCAGCCCCAGCATTTT. Amino acids: CASSYGGNNQPQHF.

This clonotype was counted at least ten times. The chain joins TRBV6-1 to TRBJ2-7; 16 nucleotides align to TRBD2. The CDR3 has 17 amino acids. Germline V lookup: CDR1 MNHNS, CDR2 SASEGT. Trimming cost V 5 bases and J 2 bases; bases outside gene matches: 6. This CDR3 is CASSRGLAGGHAYEQYF. The CDR3 DNA is TGTGCCAGCAGTCGGGGACTAGCGGGAGGGCACGCCTACGAGCAGTACTTC.

This clonotype has ten or more counts. The chain uses TRBV20-1 and TRBJ2-7, with 7 bases aligning to TRBD2. The V and J ends lost 6 bases and 0 bases, in that order; junction bases with no gene match: 8. Germline V CDR1 and CDR2: DFQATT, SNEGSKA (reference sequence). This CDR3 spans 14 amino acids. The CDR3 loop reads CSAMGGGGSYEQYF. Written as DNA, the CDR3 is TGCAGTGCCATGGGGGGGGGGGGCTCCTACGAGCAGTACTTC.

This clonotype has ten or more counts. The J gene is TRBJ2-2, the V gene TRBV9, with 8 nucleotides matching TRBD1. The CDR3 is 17 residues long. Germline loops: CDR1 SGDLS, CDR2 YYNGEE. V gave up 2 bases and J gave up 7 bases; unmatched junction bases: 13. The CDR3 DNA is TGTGCCAGCAGCGTTGCCTCAGACAGGGGAATGGGCGGGGAGCTGTTTTTT. Translation gives CASSVASDRGMGGELFF.

This clonotype occurred many times. The chain carries TRBV27 and TRBJ1-4; D is possibly TRBD1 (5 bases). In germline, CDR1 is MNHEY, CDR2 SMNVEV (reference sequence). The CDR3 has 14 residues. The V gene lost 3 bases and the J gene lost 2 bases, with 7 bases spanning the gap. This chain's CDR3 is CASSFGGTNEKLFF. The DNA for the CDR3 is TGTGCCAGCAGTTTCGGGGGGACTAATGAAAAACTGTTTTTT. Supplemented by reference TRBV27 and TRBJ1-4, the full variable domain reads EAQVTQNPRYLITVTGKKLTVTCSQNMNHEYMSWYRQDPGLGLRQIYYSMNVEVTDKGDVPEGYKVSRKEKRNFPLILESPSPNQTSLYFCASSFGGTNEKLFFGSGTQLSVL.

There are many counts of this clonotype. This rearrangement joins TRBV30 to TRBJ1-1; perhaps TRBD1 as D (6 bases). The CDR3 runs to 15 residues. Germline V gene data show CDR1 as GTSNPN and CDR2 as SVGIG (reference sequence). V lost 1 base, J lost 3 bases, and 15 bases lay in between. The DNA of the CDR3 is TGTGCCTGGAGTGCTTTCACAGGGAGGGACACTGAAGCTTTCTTT. Amino acid sequence: CAWSAFTGRDTEAFF.

Many counts were recorded for this clonotype. The gene calls are TRBV28 and TRBJ2-3; D is ambiguous. The CDR3 is made up of 14 amino acids. The germline V gene has CDR1 MDHEN and CDR2 SYDVKM. The V end was cut by 6 bases, the J end by 1 base, with 11 bases between. The DNA of the CDR3 is TGTGCCAGCAGGGAGACCCAGGGCACAGATACGCAGTATTTT. Protein product: CASRETQGTDTQYF. Filled out from reference TRBV28 and TRBJ2-3, the complete variable domain reads DVKVTQSSRYLVKRTGEKVFLECVQDMDHENMFWYRQDPGLGLRLIYFSYDVKMKEKGDIPEGYSVSREKKERFSLILESASTNQTSMYLCASRETQGTDTQYFGPGTRLTVL.

This clonotype came up a few times. The chain has TRBV20-1 and TRBJ1-5; D is unclear. V was clipped by 6 bases and J by 7 bases, with 13 bases between them. Looked up from germline, CDR1 is DFQATT and CDR2 is SNEGSKA (reference sequence). The CDR3 runs 12 residues. The CDR3 loop is CSASLLGQPQHF. The CDR3 bases are TGCAGTGCAAGCCTGCTGGGACAGCCCCAGCATTTT.

The V call is TRBV6-1, the J call TRBJ1-3; D unclear. V lost 6 bases to trimming and J lost 2 bases, with 14 bases between them. There are 15 residues in the CDR3. Looked up from germline, CDR1 is MNHNS and CDR2 is SASEGT. The CDR3 DNA sequence: TGTGCCAGCAGACTTCAAGGAGTCGCTGGAAACACCATATATTTT. This sequence encodes CASRLQGVAGNTIYF.

This clonotype was seen at least ten times. J is TRBJ2-1 and V is TRBV7-6, with 9 positions matching TRBD2. Germline CDR1 reads SGHVS; CDR2 reads FNYEAQ. The length of the CDR3 is 15 residues. Trimming removed 5 bases from V and 5 bases from J; junction bases left unmatched: 7. CDR3 in DNA: TGTGCCAGCAGCCCGGGACTAGCTCTCCACAATGAGCAGTTCTTC. Translated, it gives CASSPGLALHNEQFF.

This clonotype showed up many times. The gene calls are TRBV18 and TRBJ2-7; 7 bases match TRBD1. The germline V gene has CDR1 KGHSH and CDR2 LQKENI. The CDR3 spans 14 residues. The trim removed 3 bases at V and 2 bases at J, leaving 4 bases unmatched. The CDR3 coding sequence is TGTGCCAGCTCACCGAGGGGGCGGACCTACGAGCAGTACTTC. Translated, it gives CASSPRGRTYEQYF.

This clonotype was detected many times. V and J are TRBV30 and TRBJ2-5; TRBD2 is a possible D gene (6 bases). Between the trimmed V and J ends, which lost 2 bases and 1 base, there was a span of 8 bases. Germline CDR1 and CDR2: GTSNPN and SVGIG (reference sequence). The CDR3 is 13 amino acids. The CDR3 spells CAWSKRVQETQYF. DNA of the CDR3: TGTGCCTGGAGTAAGCGGGTCCAAGAGACCCAGTACTTC.

This clonotype has at least ten counts. The chain has TRBV12-3 or TRBV12-4 and TRBJ1-5; D is undetermined. This CDR3 spans 15 amino acids. V was shortened by 1 base and J by 1 base, with 8 bases between the two germline ends. CDR3 in amino acids: CASSLGQLSNQPQHF. CDR3 sequence (DNA): TGTGCCAGCAGTTTAGGTCAGCTCAGCAATCAGCCCCAGCATTTT.

Turning to this clonotype: A junction end diverges from the germline sequence, so it may reflect a read error. As DNA, the CDR3 is TGCAATGCTAGAGGGTGGCCAACTAGCACAGATACGCAGTATTTT. It specifies CNARGWPTSTDTQYF. The genes are TRBV20-1 and TRBJ2-3, with D tentatively TRBD2 (5 bases). Per germline, CDR1 DFQATT and CDR2 SNEGSKA (reference sequence). The CDR3 is made up of 15 amino acids.

The table lists this clonotype with a few counts. The chain combines TRBV19 with TRBJ1-2, with unresolved D. CDR3 length: 15 residues. The ends were cut back, 5 bases at V and 4 bases at J, with 17 bases in the middle. The germline V gene encodes CDR1 LNHDA and CDR2 SQIVND (reference sequence). The CDR3 is CASSGGTANLYGYTF. The CDR3 DNA is TGTGCCAGTAGTGGAGGAACCGCGAATCTCTATGGCTACACCTTC.

There are a few counts of this clonotype. This sequence joins TRBV30 and TRBJ1-3, with D perhaps TRBD1 (5 bases). Per germline, CDR1 GTSNPN and CDR2 SVGIG (reference sequence). The germline V and J ends were trimmed by 5 bases and 0 bases, with 23 bases remaining between them. CDR3 length: 18 residues. The CDR3 here is CAWSISYRDLNSGNTIYF. CDR3 nucleotide sequence: TGTGCCTGGTCCATCTCTTACCGGGACCTAAACTCTGGAAACACCATATATTTT.

The chain has TRBV9 and TRBJ2-1; TRBD2 aligns across 7 bases. Germline lookup yields CDR1 SGDLS and CDR2 YYNGEE. The CDR3 has 15 amino acids. Trimming took 5 bases from V and 2 from J; bases not matched to a gene: 7. The CDR3 reads CASSEVRGAYNEQFF. The CDR3 DNA is TGTGCCAGCAGTGAAGTACGGGGGGCCTACAATGAGCAGTTCTTC. Supplemented by reference TRBV9 and TRBJ2-1, the full variable domain reads DSGVTQTPKHLITATGQRVTLRCSPRSGDLSVYWYQQSLDQGLQFLIQYYNGEERAKGNILERFSAQQFPDLHSELNLSSLELGDSALYFCASSEVRGAYNEQFFGPGTRLTVL.

The sample holds many counts of this clonotype. The V and J genes are TRBV7-9 and TRBJ2-4, with 8 bases matching TRBD2. CDR1 is SEHNR, CDR2 FQNEAQ, per germline (reference sequence). The CDR3 consists of 16 residues. J lost 8 bases, V lost 1 base, and 10 bases had no gene match. The CDR3 is CASSLDGAGASDIQYF. For the CDR3, the DNA is TGTGCCAGCAGCTTAGATGGAGCGGGAGCAAGCGACATTCAGTACTTC.

At least ten counts were recorded for this clonotype. The chain combines TRBV20-1 with TRBJ2-5; D gene uncertain. CDR1 and CDR2 (germline): DFQATT, SNEGSKA (reference sequence). The CDR3 is made up of 11 amino acids. Trimming cost V 2 bases and J 5 bases, with 6 bases left between them. CDR3 loop: CSARFTETQYF. CDR3 bases: TGCAGTGCTAGATTCACGGAGACCCAGTACTTC.

The sample holds a few counts of this clonotype. V usage is TRBV4-1 and J usage is TRBJ2-2; the D gene is possibly TRBD2 (6 bases). V was shortened by 0 bases and J by 7 bases, with 18 bases between the two germline ends. The germline V gene has CDR1 MGHRA and CDR2 YSYEKL. The CDR3 has 17 residues. The CDR3 protein is CASSQDRGSGTYGELFF. The CDR3 DNA reads TGCGCCAGCAGCCAAGATCGGGGGTCGGGGACTTACGGGGAGCTGTTTTTT.

At least ten counts were recorded for this clonotype. The chain employs TRBV20-1 and TRBJ2-5, with 16 positions matching TRBD2. In germline, CDR1 is DFQATT, CDR2 SNEGSKA (reference sequence). This CDR3 spans 15 amino acids. With V trimmed by 3 bases and J by 5 bases, 3 bases remained unmatched. In DNA, the CDR3 is TGCAGTGCTAGCCCGGGACTAGCGGGAGGGGAGACCCAGTACTTC. Its translation: CSASPGLAGGETQYF.